This TCR beta chain was captured in a study of cytomegalovirus exposure and HLA in healthy donors. The PCR had 60 Vbeta and 13 Jbeta primers. Sequenced by immunoSEQ multiplex PCR; TCRdb stores in-frame clones only, minus some. The data contain 30,000 to 35,000 clones, roughly 78% of them singletons. A note on this clone: Its target is not known.

The germline gives CDR1 MNHEY, CDR2 SVGAGI. CDR3 length: 15 amino acids. Trimming pared 4 bases from V and 2 bases from J, leaving 13 bases between. Study-wide results and limits: With further analysis later on, most CMV-associated TCR beta chains appeared HLA-restricted. Later analysis placed DRB1 highest and HLA-C lowest in TCR association rates, which differed by HLA locus. In most subjects, TCR beta sequences reportedly gave accurate predictions of HLA-A and HLA-B alleles.

V is TRBV6-5 and J is TRBJ2-3, with unresolved D. The clonotype originates from a male donor in good health and CMV-seronegative. Sequences were obtained from PBMCs. The CDR3 region is CASSSQTTNTDTQYF. Written as DNA, the CDR3 is TGTGCCAGCAGTTCCCAGACGACAAACACAGATACGCAGTATTTT.